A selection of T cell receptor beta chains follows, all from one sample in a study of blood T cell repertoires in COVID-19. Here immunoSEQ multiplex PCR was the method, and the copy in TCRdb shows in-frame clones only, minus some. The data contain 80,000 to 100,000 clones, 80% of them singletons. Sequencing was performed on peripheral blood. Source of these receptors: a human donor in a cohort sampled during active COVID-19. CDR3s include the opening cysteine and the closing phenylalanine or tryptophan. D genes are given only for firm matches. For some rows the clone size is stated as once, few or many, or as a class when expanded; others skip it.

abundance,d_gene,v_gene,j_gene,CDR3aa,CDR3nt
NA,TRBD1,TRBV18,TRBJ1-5,CASSPGTGGANQPQHF,TGTGCCAGCTCACCAGGGACAGGGGGCGCGAATCAGCCCCAGCATTTT
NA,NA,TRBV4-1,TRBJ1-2,CASSQESRINYGYTF,TGCGCCAGCAGCCAAGAATCCAGAATTAACTATGGCTACACCTTC
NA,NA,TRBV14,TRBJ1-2,CASSRAGQFYGYTF,TGTGCCAGCAGCCGGGCAGGGCAATTCTATGGCTACACCTTC
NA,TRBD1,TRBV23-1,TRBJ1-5,CASSRLDRGWQPQHF,TGCGCCAGCAGTCGCTTAGACAGGGGTTGGCAGCCCCAGCATTTT
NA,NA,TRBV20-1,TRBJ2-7,CSASFRPVNEQYF,TGCAGTGCTAGTTTCAGGCCCGTCAACGAGCAGTACTTC
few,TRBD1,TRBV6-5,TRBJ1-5,CASSRRTGDRQPQHF,TGTGCCAGCAGTAGGCGGACAGGAGATCGTCAGCCCCAGCATTTT
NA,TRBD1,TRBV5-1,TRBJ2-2,CASSLEDRGPFNTGELFF,TGCGCCAGCAGCTTGGAAGACAGGGGCCCTTTTAACACCGGGGAGCTGTTTTTT
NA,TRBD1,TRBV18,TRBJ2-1,CASSQAGTGFYEQFF,TGTGCCAGCTCACAGGCCGGGACAGGGTTTTATGAGCAGTTCTTC
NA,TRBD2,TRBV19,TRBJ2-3,CASSIGGSGASTDTQYF,TGTGCCAGTAGTATAGGTGGTAGCGGGGCTAGCACAGATACGCAGTATTTT
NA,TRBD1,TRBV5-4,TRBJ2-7,CASSPGTAKSYEQYF,TGTGCCAGCAGCCCCGGGACAGCTAAATCCTACGAGCAGTACTTC
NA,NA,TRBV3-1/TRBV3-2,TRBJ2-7,CASSQTVYEQYF,TGTGCCAGCAGCCAAACTGTCTACGAGCAGTACTTC
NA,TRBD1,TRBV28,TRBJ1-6,CASSLGTGFSPLHF,TGTGCCAGCAGTTTAGGGACAGGGTTTTCACCCCTCCACTTT
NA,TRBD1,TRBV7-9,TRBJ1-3,CASSLTGTGAGNTIYF,TGTGCCAGCAGCCTAACCGGGACAGGGGCAGGAAACACCATATATTTT
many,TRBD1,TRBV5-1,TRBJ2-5,CASSPWDSGKETQYF,TGCGCCAGCAGCCCATGGGACAGCGGAAAAGAGACCCAGTACTTC
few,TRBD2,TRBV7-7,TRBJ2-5,CASSIGLAGPGTQYF,TGTGCTAGCAGCATCGGACTAGCGGGGCCCGGGACCCAGTACTTC
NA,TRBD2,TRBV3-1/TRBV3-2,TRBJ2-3,CASSQHTSGRETQYF,TGTGCCAGCAGCCAACATACTAGCGGGCGGGAGACGCAGTATTTT
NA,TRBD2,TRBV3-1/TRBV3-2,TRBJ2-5,CASSQGGGARETQYF,TGTGCCAGCAGCCAAGGCGGGGGGGCTAGGGAGACCCAGTACTTC